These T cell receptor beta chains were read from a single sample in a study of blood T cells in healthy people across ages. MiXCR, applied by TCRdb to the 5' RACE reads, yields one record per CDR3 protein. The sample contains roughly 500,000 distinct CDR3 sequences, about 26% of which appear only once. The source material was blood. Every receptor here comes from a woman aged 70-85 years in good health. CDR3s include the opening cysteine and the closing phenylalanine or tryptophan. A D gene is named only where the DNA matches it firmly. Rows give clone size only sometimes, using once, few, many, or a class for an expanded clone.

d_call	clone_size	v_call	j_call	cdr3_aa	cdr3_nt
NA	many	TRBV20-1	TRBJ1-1	CSARDRVNTEAFF	TGCAGTGCTAGAGATCGGGTGAACACTGAAGCTTTCTTT
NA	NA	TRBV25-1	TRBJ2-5	CASSEQGFGETQYF	TGTGCCAGCAGTGAACAGGGGTTTGGAGAGACCCAGTACTTC
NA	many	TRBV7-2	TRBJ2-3	CASSLDRGDTQYF	TGTGCCAGCAGCTTAGATAGGGGCGATACGCAGTATTTT
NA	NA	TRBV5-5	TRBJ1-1	CASSLGANRNTEAFF	TGTGCCAGCAGCTTGGGAGCGAACAGGAACACTGAAGCTTTCTTT
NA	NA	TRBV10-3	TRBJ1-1	CAISDWDSHNTEAFF	TGTGCCATCAGTGACTGGGACTCCCATAACACTGAAGCTTTCTTT
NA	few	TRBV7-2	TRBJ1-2	CASSLSRDTPYGYTF	TGTGCCAGCAGCTTAAGTAGGGACACACCCTATGGCTACACCTTC
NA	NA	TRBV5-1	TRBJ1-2	CASSMEPHRVTNYGYTF	TGCGCCAGCAGCATGGAACCTCACAGGGTCACTAACTATGGCTACACCTTC
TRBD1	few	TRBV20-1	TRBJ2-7	CSAKVTGTGDSEQYF	TGCAGTGCTAAGGTGACCGGGACAGGGGATAGCGAGCAGTACTTC
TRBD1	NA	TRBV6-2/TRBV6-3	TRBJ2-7	CASSPLRTGSGEQYF	TGTGCCAGCAGCCCACTACGGACAGGGAGTGGCGAGCAGTACTTC
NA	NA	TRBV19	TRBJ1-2	CASSMERAYGYTF	TGTGCCAGTAGTATGGAGCGTGCCTATGGCTACACCTTC